This TCR beta chain emerged from a study of chemoradiotherapy in HPV16-positive cancers (dated 2022 in TCRdb). Regarding the study in general: Functional T-cell assays on cells from two HPV16-positive patients defined candidate HPV-specific T-cell clones and common TCR motifs. The study asked whether T-cell immunity against the HPV oncoproteins E6 and E7 changes during chemoradiotherapy and whether it affects survival. The candidate HPV-specific TCRs and motifs were subsequently tracked in TCR repertoires obtained from fewer than 95 patients with HPV-related cancers. General findings and caveats noted by the study authors: Expansion of candidate HPV-specific clones and E7-related TCR motifs was observed in the tumor microenvironment during treatment, whereas no such expansion was observed for non-HPV-specific T cells. The functional definition of HPV-specific T cells came from only a couple of HPV16-positive patients, and the survival association was reported for HPV16-positive patients. Improved recurrence-free survival in HPV16-positive patients was associated with expansion of HPV-responsive T cells during chemoradiotherapy.

As regards this clone: No antigen is known for it. Per-base quality was not reported, and no clone a single base away is much larger than it. Different DNA sequences within this sample yield the same CDR3.

Because repertoires were sampled repeatedly during chemoradiotherapy, clonal expansion in the tumor microenvironment could be followed. The CDR3 numbers 17 residues from cysteine through phenylalanine. Of the read, only the CDR3 DNA is kept; its 51 bases are in frame from base 1. The junction shows trimming of 0 bases on V and 3 bases on J, plus 18 bases between the germline ends. CDR1 SNHLY and CDR2 FYNNEI are derived from the germline V gene. The library was generated by the immunoSEQ multiplex PCR assay. TCRdb mirrors the immuneACCESS table, restricted to in-frame sequences. Some clones are absent from its copies; in checked studies, under half trace to an unresolved V gene, and the reason for the others is unknown. The sample data list over 3,000 clones, and roughly 94% of these were observed just once. The ten largest make up approximately 3.9% of the sample.

The origin of this receptor is a human donor with HPV-associated anogenital cancer. The chain was built from TRBV2 and TRBJ2-7, and TRBD2 may be the D gene, going by 6 matching bases. Sequencing used tumor tissue, obtained from a patient who underwent chemoradiotherapy. At the DNA level, the sequence is TGTGCCAGCAGTGAAGCCTCAATCCGGGGGTCGGGCTACGAGCAGTACTTC. This encodes CASSEASIRGSGYEQYF.